This T cell receptor (beta chain) was captured in a study of shared clonotypes between healthy human individuals. None of the donors, who were healthy HIV-negative adults, had recently had acute infections or vaccinations. Repertoires were generated with immunoSEQ multiplex PCR, while TCRdb's copy carries only in-frame clones and drops some. The sample includes 850,000 to 1,200,000 clones, 75% of them seen just once. About this clone: What it binds is unknown. The same CDR3 can be traced to other DNA sequences in this sample.

Notes on the study in general: There were few donors, and this limited the genetic and exposure-history diversity represented. When compared with the clonotypes that were shared by all four sorted-subset donors, the non-shared clonotypes turned out to have lower generation probabilities.

Germline CDR1 and CDR2: SGHRS and YFSETQ. The CDR3 sequence is 16 residues long. V dropped 3 bases and J dropped 1; count of bases not matched to a gene: 2. The specimen sequenced was memory CD4+ T cells sorted from blood. Subset defined: CD45RA-negative fraction. This TCR was recovered from a young man in good health. The rearrangement joins TRBV5-1 to TRBJ2-5; 14 bases line up with TRBD2. The DNA of the CDR3 is TGCGCCAGCAGCTCCGGACTAGCGGGAGGCCAAGAGACCCAGTACTTC. It specifies CASSSGLAGGQETQYF.